These T cell receptor beta chains were read from a single sample in a study of T cells in Graves' hyperthyroidism and ophthalmopathy. TCRdb passed the multiplex PCR reads through MiXCR, listing each CDR3 protein once. The sample records some 760,000 distinct CDR3 sequences, 13% to 15% being singletons. Sequenced material: blood. These receptors were obtained from a woman aged 18-29 years with Graves' hyperthyroidism. Both conserved end residues are part of each CDR3. The D gene is left open where the match is weak. The listing skips clone size in some rows; elsewhere it reads once, few, many or a size class.

V,size,J,D,CDR3,DNA
TRBV2,NA,TRBJ2-2,NA,CASGGVGRSGLFF,TGTGCCAGCGGCGGGGTCGGAAGATCGGGACTGTTTTTT
TRBV2,NA,TRBJ1-1,NA,CASSDVVYTEAFF,TGTGCCAGCAGTGATGTGGTGTACACTGAAGCTTTCTTT
TRBV29-1,NA,TRBJ1-1,NA,CSVRSRTVDTEAFF,TGCAGCGTTCGGAGCAGGACGGTAGACACTGAAGCTTTCTTT
TRBV7-8,few,TRBJ1-2,NA,CASSLDLSRDTRHYGYTF,TGTGCCAGCAGCTTAGACCTGTCCAGGGACACACGACACTATGGCTACACCTTC
TRBV3-1,many,TRBJ2-7,NA,CASSQSYEQYF,TGTGCCAGCAGCCAATCCTACGAGCAGTACTTC
TRBV7-2,many,TRBJ1-1,NA,CASSRFGSDTEAFF,TGTGCCAGCAGCCGATTTGGCAGTGACACTGAAGCTTTCTTT
TRBV7-8,many,TRBJ2-3,TRBD2,CASSLNHYERDTDTQYF,TGTGCCAGCAGCCTCAACCACTATGAGCGGGACACAGATACGCAGTATTTT
TRBV14,many,TRBJ1-1,NA,CASSQGGRPLLFRAEAFF,TGTGCCAGCAGCCAGGGGGGACGGCCTCTACTATTCCGCGCTGAAGCTTTCTTT
TRBV5-4,few,TRBJ2-3,TRBD1,CASRGQTLGGTDTQYF,TGTGCCAGCAGGGGACAGACTCTGGGGGGCACAGATACGCAGTATTTT
TRBV20-1,NA,TRBJ1-5,TRBD1,CSARTGQQPQHF,TGCAGTGCTCGGACAGGGCAACAGCCCCAGCATTTT
TRBV7-2,NA,TRBJ2-1,TRBD1,CASSLGGTGGYEQFF,TGTGCCAGCAGCTTAGGAGGGACAGGGGGTTACGAGCAGTTCTTC